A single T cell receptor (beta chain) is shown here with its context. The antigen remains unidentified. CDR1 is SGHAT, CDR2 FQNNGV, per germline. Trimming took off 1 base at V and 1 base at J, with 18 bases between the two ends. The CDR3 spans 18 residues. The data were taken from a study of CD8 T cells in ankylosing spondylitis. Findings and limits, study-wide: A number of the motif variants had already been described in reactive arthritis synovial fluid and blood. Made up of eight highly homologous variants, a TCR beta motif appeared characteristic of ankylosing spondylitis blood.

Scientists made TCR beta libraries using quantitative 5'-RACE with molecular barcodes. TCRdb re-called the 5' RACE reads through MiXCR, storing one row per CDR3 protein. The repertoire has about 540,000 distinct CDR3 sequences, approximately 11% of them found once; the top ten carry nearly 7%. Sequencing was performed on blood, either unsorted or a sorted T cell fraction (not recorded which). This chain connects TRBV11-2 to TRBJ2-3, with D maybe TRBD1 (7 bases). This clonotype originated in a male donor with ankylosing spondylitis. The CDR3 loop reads CASSLGTGPTGGTDTQYF. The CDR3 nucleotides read TGTGCCAGCAGCTTAGGGACAGGTCCGACGGGGGGCACAGATACGCAGTATTTT.